This T cell receptor beta chain was documented in a study of T cells in Graves' hyperthyroidism and ophthalmopathy. Whole-study results and caveats: In simple terms, a model built on 13 V-J features told ophthalmopathy apart from stable hyperthyroidism.

Amplification targeted TCR beta CDR3 regions from RNA transcripts. Carried out on the TCR CDR3, a first-round RT-PCR used the HTBI primer set. TCRdb re-called the multiplex PCR reads through MiXCR, storing one row per CDR3 protein. This table has approximately 610,000 distinct CDR3 sequences, approximately 15% appearing once. Of note for this clonotype: What it binds is not known. A much larger clone is a single base away; this may be a read error. Likely a read error: the CDR3 ends without its conserved phenylalanine or tryptophan.

The PBMCs were sourced from fresh peripheral blood (around 10 ml). With 6 bases removed from V and 4 bases from J, the gap between germline ends came to 7 bases. From germline, CDR1 is ENHRY and CDR2 SYGVKD. The CDR3 covers 11 residues. This chain links TRBV10-3 with TRBJ2-7; D gene unclear. Material: blood. The receptor's source is a woman aged 40 to 55 with Graves' ophthalmopathy. In DNA, the CDR3 is TGTGCCATCAGCACCATATACGAGCAGTACTAC. This encodes CAISTIYEQYY.